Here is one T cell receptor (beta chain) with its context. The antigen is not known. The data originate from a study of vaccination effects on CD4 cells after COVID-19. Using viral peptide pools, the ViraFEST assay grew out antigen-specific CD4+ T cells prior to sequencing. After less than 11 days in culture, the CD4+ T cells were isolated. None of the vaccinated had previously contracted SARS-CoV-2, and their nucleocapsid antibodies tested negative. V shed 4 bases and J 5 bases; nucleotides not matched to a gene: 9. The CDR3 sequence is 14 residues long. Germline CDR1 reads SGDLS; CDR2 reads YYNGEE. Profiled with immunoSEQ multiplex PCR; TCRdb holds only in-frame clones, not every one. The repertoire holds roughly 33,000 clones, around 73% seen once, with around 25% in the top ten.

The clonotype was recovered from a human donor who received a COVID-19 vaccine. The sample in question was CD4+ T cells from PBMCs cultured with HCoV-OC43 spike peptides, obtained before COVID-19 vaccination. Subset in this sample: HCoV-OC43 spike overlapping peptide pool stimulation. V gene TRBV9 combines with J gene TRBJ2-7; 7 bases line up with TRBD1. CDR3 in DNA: TGTGCCAGCAGCCCGGCGACAGGGAGAGACGAGCAGTACTTC. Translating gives CASSPATGRDEQYF.